This T cell receptor beta chain was profiled in a study of blood T cells in healthy people across ages. Primed by a sample-barcoded 5' primer and a J-beta primer mix, a second PCR proceeded for roughly 6 to 12 cycles. TCRdb called the 5' RACE reads again in MiXCR, with one record for every CDR3 protein. The sample shows over 1,200,000 distinct CDR3 sequences, approximately 59% of them seen only once. Germline V gene sequence: CDR1 MNHNS, CDR2 SASEGT. Trimming cost V 3 bases and J 1 base; bases outside gene matches: 0. CDR3 size: 13 residues. Findings of the study overall: While age rose, TCR beta diversity per million T cells dropped in a roughly linear way.

This clonotype was seen many times. The antigen is undetermined. Specimen: blood. The rearrangement joins TRBV6-1 to TRBJ2-7, with TRBD1 matching over 7 bases. The receptor was derived from a young man in good health. DNA of the CDR3: TGTGCCAGCAGTGACAGGGGGTCCTACGAGCAGTACTTC. Protein product: CASSDRGSYEQYF.